This T cell receptor beta chain was found in a study of long-term antiretroviral therapy in people with HIV. At the level of the study: The 2015 recommendation for immediate ART came about a decade after the earliest samples. Notes on the study in general: Sampling of blood ran from 2004 to 2017, and older ART regimens were possibly in use. ART adherence, viral resistance and therapy changes were not recorded.

No fewer than two post-ART and no fewer than one pre-ART PBMC samples existed for each donor. The V gene's germline CDR1 is SGHVS and CDR2 FQNEAQ. The germline V and J ends were trimmed by 0 bases and 7 bases, with 10 bases remaining between them. The CDR3 is 15 amino acids. At the survey level, the v3.0 immunoSEQ assay was run. This table comes from immunoSEQ multiplex PCR, and its TCRdb copy is limited to in-frame clones, with some not included. The sample has around 16,000 clones, less than 80% seen once. Notes on this clone: Its antigen remains unidentified.

This sequence was found in a woman aged 45-65 years with HIV. This rearrangement joins TRBV7-8 to TRBJ1-6; D is perhaps TRBD1 (6 bases). The starting material was unsorted PBMCs, obtained 1.5 years before starting antiretroviral therapy. This chain's CDR3 is CASSLAAGENSPLHF. DNA of the CDR3: TGTGCCAGCAGCTTAGCGGCAGGGGAAAATTCACCCCTCCACTTT.